This is a list of T cell receptor beta chains from one sample in a study of blood T cell repertoires in COVID-19. Measured with immunoSEQ multiplex PCR; TCRdb has only the in-frame clones, and not every one. Among over 95,000 clones listed, about 88% were seen once. Sequencing was carried out using peripheral blood. Receptors were obtained from a woman in her sixties or seventies who had recovered from COVID-19. Each CDR3 is given with its conserved first and last residue. Each record gives: J gene, CDR3 length, D gene, clone size, V gene, CDR3 DNA, CDR3 protein. D genes are given only for firm matches. A row's size may be missing; if present it is once, few, many or a size class.

TRBJ2-3	14	NA	NA	TRBV4-3	TGCGCCAGCAGCCAAATCACGGGGGAGGATACGCAGTATTTT	CASSQITGEDTQYF
TRBJ1-1	13	NA	NA	TRBV5-4	TGTGCCAGCAAGGAGGGGATGAACACTGAAGCTTTCTTT	CASKEGMNTEAFF
TRBJ1-2	15	NA	NA	TRBV7-2	TGTGCCAGCACACAAGAGCCGACGGGGATATATGGCTACACCTTC	CASTQEPTGIYGYTF
TRBJ2-2	19	TRBD1	NA	TRBV9	TGTGCCAGCAGCTCGATTGCCGGGACAGGGGTAGTTCGCACCGGGGAGCTGTTTTTT	CASSSIAGTGVVRTGELFF
TRBJ2-1	13	NA	few	TRBV3-1/TRBV3-2	TGTGCCAGCAGCAGGGAGACTATTAATGAGCAGTTCTTC	CASSRETINEQFF
TRBJ1-1	14	NA	NA	TRBV4-3	TGCGCCAGCAGCCAAGGGGGGGGGACCACTGAAGCTTTCTTT	CASSQGGGTTEAFF
TRBJ2-1	14	TRBD2	NA	TRBV5-1	TGCGCCAGCAATAGCGGGAGCTCCTACAATGAGCAGTTCTTC	CASNSGSSYNEQFF
TRBJ1-2	16	NA	NA	TRBV4-2	TGTGCCAGCAGCCCGACCACCGCGGAGGCTAACTATGGCTACACCTTC	CASSPTTAEANYGYTF
TRBJ2-5	17	TRBD1	NA	TRBV18	TGTGCCAGCTCACCTTCCCCCCTTGCTCCGGGACAGGGGACCCAGTACTTC	CASSPSPLAPGQGTQYF
TRBJ2-2	16	TRBD2	NA	TRBV3-1/TRBV3-2	TGTGCCAGCAGGGAGCGGGGGGTCCAGAACACCGGGGAGCTGTTTTTT	CASRERGVQNTGELFF
TRBJ2-1	15	TRBD1	NA	TRBV19	TGTGCCAGTAAGGGCAGGGGGAGCTCCTACAATGAGCAGTTCTTC	CASKGRGSSYNEQFF
TRBJ2-3	14	NA	once	TRBV10-2	TGCGCCTCCGGGGTGGCGGGGAGCACAGATACGCAGTATTTT	CASGVAGSTDTQYF
TRBJ2-2	18	TRBD1	NA	TRBV3-1/TRBV3-2	TGTGCCAGCAGCCAGGAGAAACCAATGGGACAGCTCACCGGGGAGCTGTTTTTT	CASSQEKPMGQLTGELFF
TRBJ1-2	13	NA	once	TRBV10-3	TGTGCCATCAGTGTCTCGGCGGGTACGGGCTACACCTTC	CAISVSAGTGYTF
TRBJ2-3	11	NA	NA	TRBV24-1	TGTGCCACCACGGGTGGAACTACGCAGTATTTT	CATTGGTTQYF
TRBJ2-3	15	TRBD2	NA	TRBV7-3	TGTGCCAGCAGCTTAACGCGGGGGAGCACAGATACGCAGTATTTT	CASSLTRGSTDTQYF
TRBJ2-1	18	TRBD2	NA	TRBV7-2	TGTGCCAGCAGCTTAGGGTCCGCGACTAGCGGGAGCTACAATGAGCAGTTCTTC	CASSLGSATSGSYNEQFF
TRBJ2-3	17	NA	NA	TRBV10-3	TGTGCCATCAGTGACCTGGACTACGACGAGGGGGCGCTTACGCAGTATTTT	CAISDLDYDEGALTQYF
TRBJ2-7	14	NA	NA	TRBV18	TGTGCCAGCTCACGGACAGTGGCGACCTCGGAGCAGTACTTC	CASSRTVATSEQYF
TRBJ2-7	18	NA	many	TRBV21-1	TGTGCCAGCAGCCCCCATTGCGTAGGACGGGACAGGGGTTCCGAGCAGTACTTC	CASSPHCVGRDRGSEQYF
TRBJ2-6	15	NA	NA	TRBV7-8	TGTGCCAGCAGCCGAGCCTCTCTGGGGGCCAACGTCCTGACTTTC	CASSRASLGANVLTF
TRBJ2-3	16	TRBD2	medium-sized	TRBV6-4	TGTGCCAGCAGTGACTCTACAGCGGGAGACACAGATACGCAGTATTTT	CASSDSTAGDTDTQYF
TRBJ2-7	15	TRBD1	NA	TRBV28	TGTGCCAGCAGTTTAAGGGGGCCGCCTTCCTACGAGCAGTACTTC	CASSLRGPPSYEQYF
TRBJ2-7	14	NA	NA	TRBV7-2	TGTGCCAGCAGCTTAGCGGCCAGCTCCTACGAGCAGTACTTC	CASSLAASSYEQYF
TRBJ2-5	14	NA	NA	TRBV30	TGTGCCTGGAAGGGGCCAGGGCCACAAGAGACCCAGTACTTC	CAWKGPGPQETQYF
TRBJ1-4	13	TRBD1	NA	TRBV12-3/TRBV12-4	TGTGCCAGCAGTTGGGGACAGCTAGAAAAACTGTTTTTT	CASSWGQLEKLFF
TRBJ2-7	13	TRBD2	NA	TRBV3-1/TRBV3-2	TGTGCCAGCAGCCAGGGACTACCTTACGAGCAGTACTTC	CASSQGLPYEQYF
TRBJ2-2	17	TRBD2	NA	TRBV10-3	TGTGCCATCATGGGGACTAGCGGGAGTTACGTTAACGGGGAGCTGTTTTTT	CAIMGTSGSYVNGELFF
TRBJ2-7	15	NA	NA	TRBV27	TGTGCCAGCAGCCGGGTTGGCGGGGACTCCTACGAGCAGTACTTC	CASSRVGGDSYEQYF
TRBJ1-1	12	NA	NA	TRBV28	TGTGCCAGCAGTTCAGGGGTCACTGAAGCTTTCTTT	CASSSGVTEAFF
TRBJ2-5	13	NA	few	TRBV2	TGTGCCAGCAGTGAAGCGCGAGTGGAGACCCAGTACTTC	CASSEARVETQYF
TRBJ1-3	15	NA	NA	TRBV7-9	TGTGCCAGCAGCCGCCCGACAGGACGAGGAAACACCATATATTTT	CASSRPTGRGNTIYF
TRBJ1-1	14	TRBD1	NA	TRBV10-3	TGTGCCATCAGGTACGACAGGGGGAACACTGAAGCTTTCTTT	CAIRYDRGNTEAFF
TRBJ2-1	15	TRBD2	NA	TRBV7-2	TGTGCCAGCAGCACCCCCGGACTAGATCGAGTTGAGCAGTTCTTC	CASSTPGLDRVEQFF
TRBJ1-2	14	NA	once	TRBV7-2	TGTGCCAGCAGCTTAGCGAGCCGAAACTATGGCTACACCTTC	CASSLASRNYGYTF
TRBJ2-7	14	NA	NA	TRBV19	TGTGCCAGTAGTAGACCTTCTAGCCCCTACGAGCAGTACTTC	CASSRPSSPYEQYF
TRBJ1-6	20	TRBD1	NA	TRBV5-1	TGCGCCAGCAGCTTGGCCTCGTGGGACAGGGGGCGGTCCTATAATTCACCCCTCCACTTT	CASSLASWDRGRSYNSPLHF
TRBJ2-2	18	NA	NA	TRBV2	TGTGCCAGCAGCTCAACTCAAATGACTACCGGTAACACCGGGGAGCTGTTTTTT	CASSSTQMTTGNTGELFF
TRBJ1-2	13	NA	NA	TRBV28	TGTGCCAGCAGCCGTAACAGGGACGGTGGCTACACCTTC	CASSRNRDGGYTF
TRBJ1-1	11	NA	few	TRBV20-1	TGCAGTGCTGGGCAGGCCACTGAAGCTTTCTTT	CSAGQATEAFF
TRBJ1-4	14	TRBD1	NA	TRBV2	TGTGCCAGCAGTGCGGGACAGGGGAATGAAAAACTGTTTTTT	CASSAGQGNEKLFF
TRBJ2-2	16	TRBD1	NA	TRBV7-9	TGTGCCAGCAGCCAGGACAGGATATCGAACACCGGGGAGCTGTTTTTT	CASSQDRISNTGELFF
TRBJ1-6	16	TRBD1	once	TRBV3-1/TRBV3-2	TGTGCCAGCAGCCAAGCGGGGGACAGGAGGGGGGAGGCCCTCCACTTT	CASSQAGDRRGEALHF
TRBJ2-3	16	TRBD2	NA	TRBV6-2/TRBV6-3	TGTGCCAGCAGTTACCTAGCGGGAGGGCCGGCAGATACGCAGTATTTT	CASSYLAGGPADTQYF
TRBJ1-2	16	NA	NA	TRBV23-1	TGCGCCAGCAGTCAATCCACTCCAGGGTTTACTTATGGCTACACCTTC	CASSQSTPGFTYGYTF
TRBJ2-4	15	NA	NA	TRBV5-6	TGTGCCACCCGAAGGCGTGGGGCGGCCAAAAACATTCAGTACTTC	CATRRRGAAKNIQYF
TRBJ1-5	15	NA	NA	TRBV19	TGTGCCAGTAGCCAAACACAGGGAACCAATCAGCCCCAGCATTTT	CASSQTQGTNQPQHF
TRBJ2-7	14	NA	NA	TRBV7-9	TGTGCCAGCAGCTTAATGCAGGCTTCGGGGGAGCAGTACTTC	CASSLMQASGEQYF
TRBJ1-5	15	NA	NA	TRBV19	TGTGCCAGTAGTACCCGGATGGGCAGCAATCAGCCCCAGCATTTT	CASSTRMGSNQPQHF
TRBJ1-5	16	NA	NA	TRBV7-5	TGTGTCAGAAGCTTAGAAGGGGCAGCAAGCAATCAGCCCCAGCATTTT	CVRSLEGAASNQPQHF
TRBJ2-3	13	NA	few	TRBV28	TGTGCCAGCAGTTTCTCAGGGGAAGATACGCAGTATTTT	CASSFSGEDTQYF
TRBJ1-2	14	TRBD1	NA	TRBV5-1	TGCGCCAGCAGCTTGACAGGGGCTAACTATGGCTACACCTTC	CASSLTGANYGYTF
TRBJ1-5	13	NA	NA	TRBV9	TGTGCCAGCAGCCTCAGGGAGGGACAGCCCCAGCATTTT	CASSLREGQPQHF
TRBJ1-3	19	TRBD1	NA	TRBV29-1	TGCAGCGTTGATGGGACAGGTCCACCCCACCCCCTCTCTGGAAACACCATATATTTT	CSVDGTGPPHPLSGNTIYF
TRBJ2-4	18	NA	NA	TRBV24-1	TGTGCCACCAGTGAAACCACAGGGATGCAAATTCACAAAAACATTCAGTACTTC	CATSETTGMQIHKNIQYF